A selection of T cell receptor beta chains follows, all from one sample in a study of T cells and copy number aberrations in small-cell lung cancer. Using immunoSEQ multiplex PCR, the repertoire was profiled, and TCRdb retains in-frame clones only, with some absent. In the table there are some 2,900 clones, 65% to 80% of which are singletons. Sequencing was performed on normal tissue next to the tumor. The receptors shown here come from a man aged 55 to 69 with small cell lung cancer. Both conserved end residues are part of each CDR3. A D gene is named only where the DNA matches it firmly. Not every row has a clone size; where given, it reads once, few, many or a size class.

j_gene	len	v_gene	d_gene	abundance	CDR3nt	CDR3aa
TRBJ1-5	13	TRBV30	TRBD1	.	TGTGCCTGGAGTTTCAGGGGGAATCAGCCCCAGCATTTT	CAWSFRGNQPQHF
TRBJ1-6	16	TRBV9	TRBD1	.	TGTGCCAGCAGCCCCTCCGGGACAGATTCGGGGTCACCCCTCCACTTT	CASSPSGTDSGSPLHF
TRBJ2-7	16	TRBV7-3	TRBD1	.	TGTGCCAGCAGCAGCACCGGGACAGGGGGAACCTACGAGCAGTACTTC	CASSSTGTGGTYEQYF
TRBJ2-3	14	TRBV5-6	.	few	TGTGCCAGCAGCTTGCAGGGGACGGCAGATACGCAGTATTTT	CASSLQGTADTQYF
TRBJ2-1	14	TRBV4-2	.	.	TGTGCCAGCAGCCAAGACTTAGACGGTCAAGAGCAGTTCTTC	CASSQDLDGQEQFF
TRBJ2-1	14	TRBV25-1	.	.	TGTGCCAGCAGTGAATTTGGACAGAACAATGAGCAGTTCTTC	CASSEFGQNNEQFF
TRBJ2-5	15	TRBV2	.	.	TGTGCCAGCAGTGATTCGAGACATTGGGAGGAGACCCAGTACTTC	CASSDSRHWEETQYF
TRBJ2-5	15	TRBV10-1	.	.	TGCGCCAGCAGTGAGACTACAGGGAACCAAGAGACCCAGTACTTC	CASSETTGNQETQYF
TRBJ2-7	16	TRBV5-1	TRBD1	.	TGCGCCAGCAGCTCGAAGCGACAGGGTCTCGTCTACGAGCAGTACTTC	CASSSKRQGLVYEQYF
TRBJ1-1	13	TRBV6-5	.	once	TGTGCCAGCACCCAGAGGACGAACACTGAAGCTTTCTTT	CASTQRTNTEAFF
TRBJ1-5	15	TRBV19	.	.	TGTGCCAGTAGTATACAGGTGCAGAGTAATCAGCCCCAGCATTTT	CASSIQVQSNQPQHF
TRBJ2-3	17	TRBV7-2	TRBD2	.	TGTGCCAGCAGCCCAGAGGGCCTAGCGGGGATAACAGATACGCAGTATTTT	CASSPEGLAGITDTQYF
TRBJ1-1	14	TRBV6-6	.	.	TGTGCCAGCAGCCCACCGGCGATAGACACTGAAGCTTTCTTT	CASSPPAIDTEAFF
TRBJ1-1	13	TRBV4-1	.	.	TGCGCCAGCAGCCTGACCCGGAACACTGAAGCTTTCTTT	CASSLTRNTEAFF
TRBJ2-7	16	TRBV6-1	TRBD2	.	TGTGCCAGCAGTGAATTTCCTAGCGGGAACTCCTACGAGCAGTACTTC	CASSEFPSGNSYEQYF
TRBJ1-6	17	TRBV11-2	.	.	TGTGCCAGCAGCTTAAGTTCGCAGGGGATCACCAATTCACCCCTCCACTTT	CASSLSSQGITNSPLHF
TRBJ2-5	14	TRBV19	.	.	TGTGCCAGTAGACCCCCGGGGGAGTCAGGGACCCAGTACTTC	CASRPPGESGTQYF
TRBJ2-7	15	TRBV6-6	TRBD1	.	TGTGCCAGCAGTTACGTACAGGGGAGCTCCTACGAGCAGTACTTC	CASSYVQGSSYEQYF
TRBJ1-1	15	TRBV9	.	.	TGTGCCAGCAGCGTAGGTCCAGACATGAACACTGAAGCTTTCTTT	CASSVGPDMNTEAFF
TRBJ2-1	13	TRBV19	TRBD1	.	TGTGCCGCAGGACAGGGGGCTTACAATGAGCAGTTCTTC	CAAGQGAYNEQFF
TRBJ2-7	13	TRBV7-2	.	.	TGTGCCAGCAGCTTAGGGGTCACCTACGAGCAGTACTTC	CASSLGVTYEQYF